A selection of T cell receptor beta chains follows, all from one sample in a study of blood T cell repertoires in COVID-19. Using immunoSEQ multiplex PCR, the repertoire was profiled, and TCRdb retains in-frame clones only, with some absent. The table has some 110,000 clones, around 85% seen once. Input material: peripheral blood. These receptors were collected from a man aged 45 to 65 with acute or convalescent COVID-19. CDR3s include the opening cysteine and the closing phenylalanine or tryptophan. A D gene is named only where the DNA matches it firmly. Clone size is not always given. Where it is, it says once, few, many or a class for expanded clones.

>TRBV11-2|NA|TRBJ2-1|TRBD2
CASSLLPGTISYNEQFF
TGTGCCAGCAGCCTTTTGCCCGGGACTATCTCCTACAATGAGCAGTTCTTC
>TRBV10-2|NA|TRBJ1-3|NA
CASSVASSGNTIYF
TGCGCCAGCAGTGTAGCGAGCTCTGGAAACACCATATATTTT
>TRBV6-5|NA|TRBJ1-6|TRBD1
CASRMTGYNSPLHF
TGTGCCAGCAGGATGACAGGGTATAATTCACCCCTCCACTTT
>TRBV5-6|NA|TRBJ1-5|NA
CASSPTGGWEPQHF
TGTGCCAGCAGCCCTACGGGGGGCTGGGAGCCCCAGCATTTT
>TRBV5-1|NA|TRBJ2-7|TRBD1
CASSSGTGPYEQYF
TGCGCCAGCAGTTCCGGGACAGGTCCCTACGAGCAGTACTTC
>TRBV18|NA|TRBJ2-5|NA
CASSLTRGETQYF
TGTGCCAGCTCACTTACAAGGGGAGAGACCCAGTACTTC
>TRBV5-1|NA|TRBJ1-1|TRBD1
CASSSVTGTTEAFF
TGCGCCAGCAGCTCTGTGACAGGGACCACTGAAGCTTTCTTT
>TRBV9|NA|TRBJ2-2|TRBD1
CASSDRGYTGELFF
TGTGCCAGCAGCGACAGGGGATACACCGGGGAGCTGTTTTTT
>TRBV28|NA|TRBJ2-1|NA
CASSFLYNEQFF
TGTGCCAGCAGTTTTCTGTACAATGAGCAGTTCTTC
>TRBV7-9|few|TRBJ2-2|NA
CASSSQGQSNTGELFF
TGTGCCAGCAGCTCGCAGGGGCAGAGCAACACCGGGGAGCTGTTTTTT
>TRBV19|NA|TRBJ1-1|NA
CASSIDSPRQVAGTEAFF
TGTGCCAGTAGTATAGATTCCCCGAGACAGGTGGCGGGTACTGAAGCTTTCTTT
>TRBV2|NA|TRBJ1-3|NA
CASRAGISGNTIYF
TGTGCCAGCAGGGCCGGGATCTCTGGAAACACCATATATTTT
>TRBV15|NA|TRBJ2-7|NA
CATSRKGDPPYEQYF
TGTGCCACCAGCAGGAAGGGGGATCCCCCCTACGAGCAGTACTTC
>TRBV7-3|NA|TRBJ1-2|NA
CASSFRDYGYTF
TGTGCCAGCAGCTTTCGGGACTATGGCTACACCTTC
>TRBV6-5|once|TRBJ2-2|NA
CASSSVNTGELFF
TGTGCCAGCAGTTCAGTTAACACCGGGGAGCTGTTTTTT
>TRBV7-7|once|TRBJ2-1|TRBD2
CASSPALAGGNEQFF
TGTGCTAGCAGCCCAGCTCTAGCGGGAGGGAATGAGCAGTTCTTC
>TRBV19|few|TRBJ1-5|TRBD1
CASSMMRDRGWQPQHF
TGTGCCAGTAGTATGATGAGGGACAGGGGATGGCAGCCCCAGCATTTT
>TRBV9|NA|TRBJ2-1|TRBD2
CASSVGTSGLYNEQFF
TGTGCCAGCAGCGTAGGGACTAGCGGTTTATACAATGAGCAGTTCTTC
>TRBV18|NA|TRBJ2-3|TRBD2
CASSPGTSGYGQDTQYF
TGTGCCAGCTCACCTGGGACTAGCGGGTACGGGCAAGATACGCAGTATTTT
>TRBV7-3|NA|TRBJ1-2|NA
CASSLSPGPYGYTF
TGTGCCAGCAGCTTAAGTCCAGGGCCGTATGGCTACACCTTC
>TRBV29-1|NA|TRBJ1-1|TRBD1
CSAGDRGTEAFF
TGCAGCGCCGGGGACAGGGGAACTGAAGCTTTCTTT
>TRBV30|few|TRBJ1-3|NA
CACSLLGAGGNTIYF
TGTGCCTGTTCCCTTCTGGGGGCTGGTGGAAACACCATATATTTT
>TRBV27|NA|TRBJ2-3|NA
CASSSGTDTQYF
TGTGCCAGCAGTTCGGGCACAGATACGCAGTATTTT
>TRBV4-2|once|TRBJ2-2|NA
CASSQAEGGGPLGTGELFF
TGTGCCAGCAGCCAAGCAGAAGGGGGAGGGCCTCTTGGCACCGGGGAGCTGTTTTTT
>TRBV19|NA|TRBJ2-7|NA
CASSESGAYEQYF
TGTGCCAGTAGTGAGTCGGGGGCCTACGAGCAGTACTTC
>TRBV20-1|NA|TRBJ2-5|NA
CSASVFGGYQETQYF
TGCAGTGCTAGTGTGTTTGGAGGTTACCAAGAGACCCAGTACTTC
>TRBV3-1/TRBV3-2|NA|TRBJ2-1|TRBD2
CASSPEPGLVTIDEQFF
TGTGCCAGCAGCCCGGAACCGGGACTAGTCACAATCGATGAGCAGTTCTTC
>TRBV6-6|few|TRBJ2-1|NA
CASTYAGSSKYNEQFF
TGTGCCAGCACCTACGCGGGGTCTAGCAAATACAATGAGCAGTTCTTC
>TRBV28|NA|TRBJ1-3|NA
CASSSLQVSGNTIYF
TGTGCCAGCAGTAGTCTACAGGTGTCTGGAAACACCATATATTTT
>TRBV9|NA|TRBJ1-5|TRBD1
CASSKGALSNQPQHF
TGTGCCAGCAGCAAGGGGGCTTTAAGCAATCAGCCCCAGCATTTT
>TRBV5-8|NA|TRBJ1-5|NA
CASSLSPPGNQPQHF
TGTGCCAGCAGCTTGAGCCCGCCCGGCAATCAGCCCCAGCATTTT
>TRBV7-9|few|TRBJ1-2|TRBD1
CASSTGQGVDLGYTF
TGTGCCAGCAGCACCGGACAGGGGGTGGACCTTGGCTACACCTTC
>TRBV4-1|few|TRBJ1-3|TRBD1
CASSQRQGFGNTIYF
TGCGCCAGCAGCCAACGACAGGGGTTCGGAAACACCATATATTTT
>TRBV10-2|once|TRBJ1-6|NA
CASSAGTTGSPLHF
TGCGCCAGCAGTGCCGGGACTACTGGGTCCCCCCTCCACTTT
>TRBV24-1|NA|TRBJ2-3|TRBD1
CATSDLNYRGRTDTQYF
TGTGCCACCAGTGATTTGAATTACAGGGGGCGAACAGATACGCAGTATTTT
>TRBV2|once|TRBJ2-5|TRBD2
CASSTMRGQETQYF
TGTGCCAGCAGTACCATGCGGGGGCAAGAGACCCAGTACTTC
>TRBV6-5|few|TRBJ2-7|TRBD1
CASSWTGYEQYF
TGTGCCAGCAGTTGGACAGGCTACGAGCAGTACTTC
>TRBV4-1|NA|TRBJ1-6|NA
CASSQGGGNSPLHF
TGCGCCAGCAGCCAAGGCGGTGGTAATTCACCCCTCCACTTT
>TRBV20-1|NA|TRBJ1-1|NA
CSASLYSEAFF
TGCAGTGCTAGCCTTTATTCTGAAGCTTTCTTT
>TRBV13|NA|TRBJ2-7|NA
CASSYRVRNEQYF
TGTGCCAGCAGCTACAGGGTACGCAACGAGCAGTACTTC
>TRBV7-9|NA|TRBJ2-1|NA
CASSNSGLSSYNEQFF
TGTGCCAGCAGCAATTCAGGCCTCAGCTCCTACAATGAGCAGTTCTTC
>TRBV11-1|NA|TRBJ1-5|NA
CASSLDRTNQPQHF
TGTGCCAGCAGCTTAGACCGGACTAATCAGCCCCAGCATTTT